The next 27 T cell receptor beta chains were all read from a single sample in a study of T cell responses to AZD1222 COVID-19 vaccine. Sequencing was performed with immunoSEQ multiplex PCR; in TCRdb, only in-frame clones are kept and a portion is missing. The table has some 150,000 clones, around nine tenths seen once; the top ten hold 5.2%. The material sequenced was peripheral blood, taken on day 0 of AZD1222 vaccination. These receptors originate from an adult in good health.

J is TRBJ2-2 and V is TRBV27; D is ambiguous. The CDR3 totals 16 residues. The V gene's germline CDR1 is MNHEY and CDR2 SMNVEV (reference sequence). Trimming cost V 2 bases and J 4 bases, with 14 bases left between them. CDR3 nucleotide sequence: TGTGCCAGCAGTTTAAGTCGACGGATGGGCACCGGGGAGCTGTTTTTT. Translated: CASSLSRRMGTGELFF.

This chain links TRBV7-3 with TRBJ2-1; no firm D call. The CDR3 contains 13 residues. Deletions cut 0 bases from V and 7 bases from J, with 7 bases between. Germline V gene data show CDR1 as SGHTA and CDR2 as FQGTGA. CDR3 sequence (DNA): TGTGCCAGCAGCTTAACAGTGGGGAATGAGCAGTTCTTC. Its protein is CASSLTVGNEQFF. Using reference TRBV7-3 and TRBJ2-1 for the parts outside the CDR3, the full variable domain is GAGVSQTPSNKVTEKGKYVELRCDPISGHTALYWYRQSLGQGPEFLIYFQGTGAADDSGLPNDRFFAVRPEGSVSTLKIQRTERGDSAVYLCASSLTVGNEQFFGPGTRLTVL.

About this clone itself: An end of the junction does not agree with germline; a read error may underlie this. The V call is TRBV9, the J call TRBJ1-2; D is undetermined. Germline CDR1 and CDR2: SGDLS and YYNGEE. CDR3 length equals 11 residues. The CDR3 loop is CASSVGPTVAF. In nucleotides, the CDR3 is TGTGCCAGCAGCGTAGGGCCGACTGTAGCCTTC.

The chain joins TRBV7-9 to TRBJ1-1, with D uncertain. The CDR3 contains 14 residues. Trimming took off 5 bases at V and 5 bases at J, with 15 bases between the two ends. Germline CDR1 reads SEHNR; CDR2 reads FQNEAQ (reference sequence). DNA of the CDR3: TGTGCCAGCAGCCAGGAGGGAGATGGGACTGAAGCTTTCTTT. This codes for CASSQEGDGTEAFF.

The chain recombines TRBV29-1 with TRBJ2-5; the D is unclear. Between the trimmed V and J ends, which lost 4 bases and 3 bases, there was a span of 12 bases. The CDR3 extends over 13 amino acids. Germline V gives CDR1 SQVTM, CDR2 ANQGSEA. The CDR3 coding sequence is TGCAGCGTTGCCTTTCAAGCGAAAGAGACCCAGTACTTC. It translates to CSVAFQAKETQYF.

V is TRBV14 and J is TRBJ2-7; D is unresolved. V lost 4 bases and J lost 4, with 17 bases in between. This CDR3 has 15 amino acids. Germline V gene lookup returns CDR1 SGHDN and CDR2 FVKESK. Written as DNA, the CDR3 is TGTGCCAGCAGCCCGCCCGGCAGCCAGCTTTACGAGCAGTACTTC. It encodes CASSPPGSQLYEQYF.

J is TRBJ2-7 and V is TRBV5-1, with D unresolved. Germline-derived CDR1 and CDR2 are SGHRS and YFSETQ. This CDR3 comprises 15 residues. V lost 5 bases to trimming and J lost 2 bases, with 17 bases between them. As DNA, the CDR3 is TGCGCCAGCAGAGCAACCGGTGACGCCACCTACGAGCAGTACTTC. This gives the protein CASRATGDATYEQYF.

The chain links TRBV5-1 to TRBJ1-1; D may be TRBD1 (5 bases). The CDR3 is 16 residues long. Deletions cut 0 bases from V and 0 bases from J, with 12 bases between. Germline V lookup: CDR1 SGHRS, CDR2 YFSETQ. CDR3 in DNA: TGCGCCAGCAGCTTGGCGTCCGGACACATGAACACTGAAGCTTTCTTT. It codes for CASSLASGHMNTEAFF.

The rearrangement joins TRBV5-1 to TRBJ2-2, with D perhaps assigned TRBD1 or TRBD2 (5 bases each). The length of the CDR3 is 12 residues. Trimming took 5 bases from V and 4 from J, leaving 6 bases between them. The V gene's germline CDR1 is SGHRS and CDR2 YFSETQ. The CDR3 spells CASSGGTGELFF. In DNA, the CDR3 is TGCGCCAGCAGTGGGGGCACCGGGGAGCTGTTTTTT.

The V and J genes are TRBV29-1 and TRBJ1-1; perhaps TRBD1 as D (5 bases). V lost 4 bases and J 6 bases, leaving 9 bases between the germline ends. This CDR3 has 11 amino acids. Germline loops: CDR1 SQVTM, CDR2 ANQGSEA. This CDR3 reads CSVADSSEAFF. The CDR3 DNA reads TGCAGCGTTGCCGACAGTTCTGAAGCTTTCTTT. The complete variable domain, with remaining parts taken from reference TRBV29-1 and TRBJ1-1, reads SAVISQKPSRDICQRGTSLTIQCQVDSQVTMMFWYRQQPGQSLTLIATANQGSEATYESGFVIDKFPISRPNLTFSTLTVSNMSPEDSSIYLCSVADSSEAFFGQGTRLTVV.

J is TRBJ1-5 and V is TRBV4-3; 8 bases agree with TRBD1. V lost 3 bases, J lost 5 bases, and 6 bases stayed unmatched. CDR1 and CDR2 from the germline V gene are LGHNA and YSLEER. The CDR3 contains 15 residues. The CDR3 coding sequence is TGCGCCAGCAGCCAGGCGACAGGGGCTGATCAGCCCCAGCATTTT. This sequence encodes CASSQATGADQPQHF.

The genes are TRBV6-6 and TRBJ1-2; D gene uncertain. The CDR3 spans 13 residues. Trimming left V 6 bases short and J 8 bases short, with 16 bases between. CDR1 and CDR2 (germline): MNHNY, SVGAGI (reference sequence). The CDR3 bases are TGTGCCAGCAGCCTACGGGCGCCGGTAGGCTACACCTTC. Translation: CASSLRAPVGYTF.

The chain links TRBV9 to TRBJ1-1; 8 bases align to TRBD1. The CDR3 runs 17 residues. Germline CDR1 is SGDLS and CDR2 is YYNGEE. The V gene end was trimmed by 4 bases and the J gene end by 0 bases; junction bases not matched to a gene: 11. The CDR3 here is CASSPGQGFFMNTEAFF. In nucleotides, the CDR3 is TGTGCCAGCAGCCCCGGACAGGGCTTTTTCATGAACACTGAAGCTTTCTTT. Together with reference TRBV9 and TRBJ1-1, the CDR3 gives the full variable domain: DSGVTQTPKHLITATGQRVTLRCSPRSGDLSVYWYQQSLDQGLQFLIQYYNGEERAKGNILERFSAQQFPDLHSELNLSSLELGDSALYFCASSPGQGFFMNTEAFFGQGTRLTVV.

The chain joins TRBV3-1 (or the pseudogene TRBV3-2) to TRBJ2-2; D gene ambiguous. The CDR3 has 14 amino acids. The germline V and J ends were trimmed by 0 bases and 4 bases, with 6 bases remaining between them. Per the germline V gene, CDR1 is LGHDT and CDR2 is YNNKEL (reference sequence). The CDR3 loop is CASSQDRFTGELFF. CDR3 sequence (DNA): TGTGCCAGCAGCCAAGATAGGTTCACCGGGGAGCTGTTTTTT.

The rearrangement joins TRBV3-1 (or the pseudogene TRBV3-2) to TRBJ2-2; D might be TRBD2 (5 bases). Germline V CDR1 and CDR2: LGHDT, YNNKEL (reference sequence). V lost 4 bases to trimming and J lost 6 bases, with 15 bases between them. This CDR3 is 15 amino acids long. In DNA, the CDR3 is TGTGCCAGCAGCCTGCGGGCCGGAGGAGCCGGGGAGCTGTTTTTT. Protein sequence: CASSLRAGGAGELFF.

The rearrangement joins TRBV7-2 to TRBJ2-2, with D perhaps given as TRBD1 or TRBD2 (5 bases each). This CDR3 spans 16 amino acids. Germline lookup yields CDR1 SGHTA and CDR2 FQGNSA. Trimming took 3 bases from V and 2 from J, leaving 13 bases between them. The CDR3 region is CASSLVGPRNTGELFF. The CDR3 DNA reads TGTGCCAGCAGCTTGGTGGGACCGAGAAACACCGGGGAGCTGTTTTTT.

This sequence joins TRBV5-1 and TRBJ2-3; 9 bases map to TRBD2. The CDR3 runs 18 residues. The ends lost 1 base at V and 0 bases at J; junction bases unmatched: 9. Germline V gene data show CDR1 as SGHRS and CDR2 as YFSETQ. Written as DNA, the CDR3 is TGCGCCAGCAGCTTGTCAGCGGGGGGCCCACATAGCACAGATACGCAGTATTTT. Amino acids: CASSLSAGGPHSTDTQYF.

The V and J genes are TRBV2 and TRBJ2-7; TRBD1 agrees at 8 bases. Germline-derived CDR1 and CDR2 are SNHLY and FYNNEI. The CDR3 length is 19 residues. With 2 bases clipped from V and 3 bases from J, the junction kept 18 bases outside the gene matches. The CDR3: CASSERRQGWLVTGYEQYF. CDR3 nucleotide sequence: TGTGCCAGCAGTGAACGACGACAGGGGTGGCTAGTCACGGGCTACGAGCAGTACTTC.

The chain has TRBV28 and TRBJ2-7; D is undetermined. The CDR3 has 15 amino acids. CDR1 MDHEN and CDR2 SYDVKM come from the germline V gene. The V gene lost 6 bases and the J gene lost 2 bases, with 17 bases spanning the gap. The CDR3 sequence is CASSLSGFGAYEQYF. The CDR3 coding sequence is TGTGCCAGCAGCCTGAGTGGGTTTGGGGCCTACGAGCAGTACTTC.

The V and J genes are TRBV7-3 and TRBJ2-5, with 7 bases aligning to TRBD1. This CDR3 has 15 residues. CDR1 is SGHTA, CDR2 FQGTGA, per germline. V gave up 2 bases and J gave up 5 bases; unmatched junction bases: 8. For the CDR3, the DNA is TGTGCCAGCAGCTTACGAGGGGGCGGTTTGGAGACCCAGTACTTC. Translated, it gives CASSLRGGGLETQYF.

For the CDR3, the DNA is TGTGCCAGCAGTTACCGGCAGGTCCCCGGGGAGCTGTTTTTT. Translated: CASSYRQVPGELFF. The chain couples TRBV6-2 or TRBV6-3 to TRBJ2-2; no clear D gene. Per germline, CDR1 MNHEY and CDR2 SVGEGT. CDR3 length equals 14 residues. Trimming removed 2 bases from V and 6 bases from J, with 10 bases in between.

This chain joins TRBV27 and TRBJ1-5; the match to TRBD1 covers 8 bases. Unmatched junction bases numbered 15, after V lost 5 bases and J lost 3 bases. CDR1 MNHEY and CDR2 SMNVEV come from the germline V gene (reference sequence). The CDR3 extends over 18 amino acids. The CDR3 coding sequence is TGTGCCAGCAGTCCGAGAACTTGGACAGGGCGAATCAATCAGCCCCAGCATTTT. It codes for CASSPRTWTGRINQPQHF.

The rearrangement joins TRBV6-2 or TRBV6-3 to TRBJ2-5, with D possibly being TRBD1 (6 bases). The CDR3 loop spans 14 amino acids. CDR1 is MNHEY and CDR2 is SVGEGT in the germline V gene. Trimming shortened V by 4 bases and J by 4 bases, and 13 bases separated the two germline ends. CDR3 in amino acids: CASSWITQGETQYF. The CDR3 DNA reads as TGTGCCAGCAGTTGGATAACACAGGGAGAGACCCAGTACTTC.

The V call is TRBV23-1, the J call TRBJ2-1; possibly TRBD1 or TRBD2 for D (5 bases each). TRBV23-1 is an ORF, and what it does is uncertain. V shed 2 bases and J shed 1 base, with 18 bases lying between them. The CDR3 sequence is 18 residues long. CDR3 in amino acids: CASSQSPGPWPSYNEQFF. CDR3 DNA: TGCGCCAGCAGTCAAAGCCCGGGACCTTGGCCGTCCTACAATGAGCAGTTCTTC.

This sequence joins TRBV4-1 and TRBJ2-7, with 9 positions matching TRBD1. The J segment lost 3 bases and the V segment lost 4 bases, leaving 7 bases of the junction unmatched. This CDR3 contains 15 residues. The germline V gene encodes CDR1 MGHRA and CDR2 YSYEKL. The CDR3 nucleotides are TGCGCCAGCAGCCCGGGACAGGGTCCCCTCTACGAGCAGTACTTC. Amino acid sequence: CASSPGQGPLYEQYF.

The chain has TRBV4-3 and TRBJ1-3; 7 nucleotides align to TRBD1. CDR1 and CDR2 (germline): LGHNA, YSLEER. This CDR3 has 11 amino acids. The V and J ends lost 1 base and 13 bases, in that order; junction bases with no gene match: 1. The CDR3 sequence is CASSQAGQIYF. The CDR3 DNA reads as TGCGCCAGCAGCCAAGCGGGACAGATATATTTT.

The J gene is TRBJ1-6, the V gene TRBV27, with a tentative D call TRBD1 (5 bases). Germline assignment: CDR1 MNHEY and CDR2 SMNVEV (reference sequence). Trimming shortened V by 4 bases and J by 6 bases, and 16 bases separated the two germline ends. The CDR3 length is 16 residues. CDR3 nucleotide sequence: TGTGCCAGCAGTTCGGCAGGGCTGCCGGTTAATTCACCCCTCCACTTT. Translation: CASSSAGLPVNSPLHF.